Below are 21 T cell receptor beta chains sequenced from a single sample in a study of T cells in tuberculosis (dated by TCRdb to 2016 to 2019). Libraries were constructed by the immunoSEQ multiplex PCR assay. Not all clones reach the TCRdb copy of this immuneACCESS table, which keeps in-frame sequences only. Checked studies attribute under half of the gap to unresolved V genes and leave the rest unexplained. The table for this sample lists roughly 34,000 clones; approximately 85% of them were counted only once. The ten largest clonotypes hold less than 5.5% of the sample. The label giving this sample's time point can be read as: new active TB diagnosis, blood taken before or within 7 days of starting treatment. The material was PBMCs, obtained at tuberculosis diagnosis. These receptors were collected from an adult with tuberculosis.

This clone was counted a single time. The J gene is TRBJ2-5, the V gene TRBV21-1; the DNA was not compared with TRBD1, the D call given in the table. TRBV21-1 is a documented pseudogene. This CDR3 contains 14 residues. CDR3 residues: CASSKSQGWETQYF. The CDR3 DNA sequence: TGTGCCAGCAGCAAGTCGCAGGGTTGGGAGACCCAGTACTTC.

The chain combines TRBV2 with TRBJ2-1; D gene unclear. V dropped 7 bases and J dropped 0 bases, with 7 bases sitting between them. Per the germline V gene, CDR1 is SNHLY and CDR2 is FYNNEI. The CDR3 consists of 13 residues. The CDR3 nucleotides read TGTGCCAGCACAGGCGCCTCCTACAATGAGCAGTTCTTC. Residues: CASTGASYNEQFF.

The chain employs TRBV4-1 and TRBJ1-1, with D tentatively TRBD1 (5 bases). The CDR3 is 14 residues long. Germline CDR1 MGHRA, CDR2 YSYEKL. V lost 3 bases, J lost 0 bases, and 8 bases lay in between. CDR3 in amino acids: CASSQPTVNTEAFF. The CDR3 nucleotides read TGCGCCAGCAGCCAGCCGACAGTGAACACTGAAGCTTTCTTT.

This chain connects TRBV9 to TRBJ2-5; 12 bases are a match to TRBD2. J gave up 5 bases and V 2 bases, and 10 bases lay outside the gene matches. Per germline, CDR1 SGDLS and CDR2 YYNGEE. The CDR3 runs 17 residues. The CDR3 DNA follows: TGTGCCAGCAGCGTGCCTAGCGGGAGGGCCTTTGACGAGACCCAGTACTTC. As protein: CASSVPSGRAFDETQYF.

This clone has only a few counts. The gene calls are TRBV19 and TRBJ2-3; 9 nucleotides agree with TRBD1. V lost 10 bases, J lost 6 bases, and 14 bases stayed unmatched. This CDR3 is 15 amino acids long. The germline V gene has CDR1 LNHDA and CDR2 SQIVND (reference sequence). The CDR3 spells CATGGQGSPADTQYF. DNA for the CDR3: TGTGCCACGGGGGGACAGGGATCCCCGGCGGATACGCAGTATTTT.

The chain joins TRBV4-2 to TRBJ2-3; 8 nucleotides align to TRBD2. Germline-derived CDR1 and CDR2 are LGHNA and YNFKEQ. CDR3 length: 17 amino acids. V dropped 0 bases and J dropped 2; count of bases not matched to a gene: 7. The CDR3 loop reads CASSQDFSGGPTDTQYF. CDR3 DNA sequence: TGTGCCAGCAGCCAAGACTTTTCGGGGGGGCCCACAGATACGCAGTATTTT.

The V call is TRBV2, the J call TRBJ1-1, with a tentative D call TRBD1 (5 bases). Germline values: CDR1 SNHLY, CDR2 FYNNEI. This CDR3 spans 13 amino acids. V lost 11 bases and J 4 bases, leaving 17 bases between the germline ends. The CDR3 nucleotides are TGTGCCCAAAGCGGGGCGGCGAGCACTGAAGCTTTCTTT. Protein: CAQSGAASTEAFF.

The chain links TRBV2 to TRBJ2-5, with a possible D match to TRBD2 (5 bases). Germline V gene data show CDR1 as SNHLY and CDR2 as FYNNEI. The CDR3 runs 14 residues. Deletions cut 6 bases from V and 1 base from J, with 12 bases between. DNA of the CDR3: TGTGCCAGCAGGGCGCGGGCTTCCCAAGAGACCCAGTACTTC. This encodes CASRARASQETQYF.

This sequence joins TRBV18 and TRBJ2-7, with D perhaps matching TRBD2 (5 bases). The CDR3 totals 14 residues. Trimming shortened V by 4 bases and J by 2 bases, and 12 bases separated the two germline ends. The V gene's germline CDR1 is KGHSH and CDR2 LQKENI. CDR3 sequence (DNA): TGTGCCAGCTCACAGGGAGCCCAAACCTACGAGCAGTACTTC. Translation gives CASSQGAQTYEQYF.

This clone was seen just once. The rearrangement joins TRBV27 to TRBJ2-1; 11 bases match TRBD2. CDR3 length equals 16 residues. Per germline, CDR1 MNHEY and CDR2 SMNVEV (reference sequence). The ends lost 5 bases at V and 8 bases at J; junction bases unmatched: 11. The CDR3 coding sequence is TGTGCCAGCAGTATTAATAGCGGGAGGGTTTTTTATGAGCAGTTCTTC. This encodes CASSINSGRVFYEQFF.

The chain recombines TRBV19 with TRBJ2-1, with 9 nucleotides matching TRBD2. Germline V gene lookup returns CDR1 LNHDA and CDR2 SQIVND (reference sequence). The ends lost 6 bases at V and 4 bases at J; junction bases unmatched: 7. The CDR3 spans 15 residues. The CDR3 sequence is CASRGLAATYNEQFF. CDR3 DNA: TGTGCCAGTAGGGGACTAGCCGCGACTTACAATGAGCAGTTCTTC.

The V call is TRBV6-5, the J call TRBJ1-4, with 11 nucleotides matching TRBD1. The CDR3 spans 14 residues. Germline V gives CDR1 MNHEY, CDR2 SVGAGI. J gave up 7 bases and V 2 bases, and 0 bases lay outside the gene matches. The CDR3: CASSYGTGGEKLFF. The CDR3 DNA follows: TGTGCCAGCAGTTACGGGACAGGGGGTGAAAAACTGTTTTTT.

J is TRBJ2-5 and V is TRBV7-9; D perhaps matches TRBD2 (6 bases). This CDR3 region has 15 residues. V lost 5 bases, J lost 2 bases, and 15 bases lay in between. CDR1 is SEHNR and CDR2 is FQNEAQ in the germline V gene (reference sequence). CDR3 DNA sequence: TGTGCCAGCAGCCCCAAGACTAGACTTCAAGAGACCCAGTACTTC. Translation: CASSPKTRLQETQYF.

The chain has TRBV28 and TRBJ1-5; possibly TRBD1 for D (5 bases). Germline loops: CDR1 MDHEN, CDR2 SYDVKM. V lost 7 bases and J 2 bases, leaving 9 bases between the germline ends. The CDR3 runs 13 residues. Here the CDR3 reads CASTWGGNQPQHF. The DNA of the CDR3 is TGTGCCAGCACCTGGGGGGGCAATCAGCCCCAGCATTTT.

The V call is TRBV27, the J call TRBJ2-7; TRBD1 agrees at 9 bases. The V segment lost 6 bases and the J segment 5 bases; nucleotides outside the gene matches: 14. This CDR3 region has 16 residues. CDR1 is MNHEY and CDR2 is SMNVEV in the germline V gene (reference sequence). The CDR3 region is CASSRPVRTGAHEQYF. The CDR3, as DNA: TGTGCCAGCAGCCGACCTGTCCGGACAGGGGCCCACGAGCAGTACTTC.

This chain joins TRBV27 and TRBJ2-3, with a possible D match to TRBD2 (5 bases). This CDR3 has 14 amino acids. The germline V and J ends were trimmed by 5 bases and 6 bases, with 15 bases remaining between them. Germline V gene sequence: CDR1 MNHEY, CDR2 SMNVEV (reference sequence). This CDR3 reads CASSPSGMEDTQYF. As DNA, the CDR3 is TGTGCCAGCAGTCCCTCCGGGATGGAGGATACGCAGTATTTT.

The chain uses TRBV27 and TRBJ1-2; tentative D call: TRBD1 (6 bases). Germline lookup yields CDR1 MNHEY and CDR2 SMNVEV (reference sequence). The ends were cut back, 2 bases at V and 2 bases at J, with 15 bases in the middle. This CDR3 is 16 amino acids long. For the CDR3, the DNA is TGTGCCAGCAGTTTAGTAGGGGGGGGAGGGAACTATGGCTACACCTTC. Translated, it gives CASSLVGGGGNYGYTF.

This chain uses TRBV19 with TRBJ1-4; TRBD1 matches 11 bases. Germline values: CDR1 LNHDA, CDR2 SQIVND (reference sequence). This CDR3 contains 17 residues. The V and J ends lost 4 bases and 10 bases, in that order; junction bases with no gene match: 14. Written as DNA, the CDR3 is TGTGCCAGTAGTAGTTGGTTTACCGGGACAGGGGGAGGAAAACTGTTTTTT. This encodes CASSSWFTGTGGGKLFF.

V is TRBV27 and J is TRBJ2-7; 11 bases fit TRBD2. CDR1 and CDR2 (germline): MNHEY, SMNVEV (reference sequence). The CDR3 has 17 amino acids. The J segment lost 5 bases and the V segment lost 4 bases, leaving 13 bases of the junction unmatched. The DNA of the CDR3 is TGTGCCAGCAGTTCCCAAACGCGACTAGCGGGGATAGACGAGCAGTACTTC. Translated: CASSSQTRLAGIDEQYF.

This sequence joins TRBV2 and TRBJ2-7, with D possibly being TRBD2 (6 bases). CDR1 and CDR2 (germline): SNHLY, FYNNEI. V gave up 7 bases and J gave up 7 bases, with 17 bases separating them. The CDR3 spans 13 residues. The CDR3 sequence is CASTGRRVREQYF. Written as DNA, the CDR3 is TGTGCCAGCACCGGACGGAGGGTGAGGGAGCAGTACTTC. The full variable domain, rest sourced from reference TRBV2 and TRBJ2-7, is EPEVTQTPSHQVTQMGQEVILRCVPISNHLYFYWYRQILGQKVEFLVSFYNNEISEKSEIFDDQFSVERPDGSNFTLKIRSTKLEDSAMYFCASTGRRVREQYFGPGTRLTVT.

This sequence joins TRBV13 and TRBJ1-1; 10 bases match TRBD1. The CDR3 is 18 residues long. Germline CDR1 and CDR2: PRHDT and FYEKMQ (reference sequence). The J segment lost 0 bases and the V segment lost 5 bases, leaving 12 bases of the junction unmatched. The CDR3 DNA is TGTGCCAGCAGCACAATCCGGGACAGGGGAGGGATGAACACTGAAGCTTTCTTT. Its protein is CASSTIRDRGGMNTEAFF. The entire variable domain, with the rest obtained from reference TRBV13 and TRBJ1-1, is as follows: AAGVIQSPRHLIKEKRETATLKCYPIPRHDTVYWYQQGPGQDPQFLISFYEKMQSDKGSIPDRFSAQQFSDYHSELNMSSLELGDSALYFCASSTIRDRGGMNTEAFFGQGTRLTVV.